The source of this T cell receptor (beta chain) is a study of T cell responses to AZD1222 COVID-19 vaccine. General study results and limits: A rise in Spike-specific TCR breadth and depth followed two AZD1222 doses. At study baseline, merely roughly 6 AZD1222 recipients were seropositive. Dominant CD4 TCR responses targeted spike regions 160-218 and 743-854.

Germline V gene lookup returns CDR1 SGHVS and CDR2 FQNEAQ. The CDR3 totals 12 residues. With 5 bases removed from V and 7 bases from J, the gap between germline ends came to 12 bases. Libraries were prepared by immunoSEQ multiplex PCR; TCRdb keeps only in-frame clonotypes and omits some of them. The sample lists some 120,000 clones, almost 95% seen once, with 1.5% to 2% in the top ten. Concerning this clone itself: Its antigen is not known.

Recipients boosted at about 4 weeks or about 12 weeks are pooled. The clonotype comes from an adult who received the AZD1222 COVID-19 vaccine. The sample was peripheral blood, taken 28 days after the second AZD1222 dose. The V gene is TRBV7-8, the J gene TRBJ2-7; D may be TRBD1 (6 bases). In nucleotides, the CDR3 is TGTGCCAGCAGCGAGTGGGGGCGGGAGCAGTACTTC. It specifies CASSEWGREQYF.